The next 23 T cell receptor beta chains were all read from a single sample in a study of identical twins (dated by TCRdb to 2016 to 2017). The library relied on 5' RACE. For sequencing, an Illumina HiSeq 2000 was employed. TCRdb reprocessed the public reads (quality trimming at Q25 with fastp, clone calling with MiXCR) and kept in-frame beta chains. All rows with the same CDR3 protein become a single entry with the most common DNA and genes. This sample is represented by 420,000 or so distinct CDR3 sequences; roughly 18% of them were singletons. The top ten hold around 12% of the sample. Sequenced material: naive T cells sorted from blood. The cell subset or site label, read with the paper, signifies: cells isolated with a human naive T-cell isolation kit. The receptors were sampled from a man in his fifties in good health.

This clonotype was observed many times. The chain couples TRBV6-5 to TRBJ1-2; the D is unclear. Germline CDR1 is MNHEY and CDR2 is SVGAGI. V dropped 2 bases and J dropped 4 bases, with 11 bases sitting between them. The CDR3 consists of 14 residues. The CDR3 DNA reads as TGTGCCAGCAGTTACCGGGCCAGCTCCTATGGCTACACCTTC. Protein sequence: CASSYRASSYGYTF.

This clonotype was observed a handful of times. The chain combines TRBV5-1 with TRBJ1-2; no reliable D call. The CDR3 is 19 amino acids. In germline, CDR1 is SGHRS, CDR2 YFSETQ. Trimming shortened V by 1 base and J by 2 bases, and 24 bases separated the two germline ends. The CDR3 loop reads CASSLSALRPGDKNYGYTF. The CDR3 region has the DNA TGCGCCAGCAGCTTGAGTGCCCTCAGGCCGGGCGATAAAAACTATGGCTACACCTTC.

The CDR3 protein is CASSQDTKTYEQYF. CDR3 nucleotide sequence: TGCGCCAGCAGCCAAGACACCAAAACCTACGAGCAGTACTTC. The chain recombines TRBV5-1 with TRBJ2-7; D unclear. V shed 4 bases and J shed 2 bases, with 13 bases lying between them. CDR3 size: 14 residues. In germline, CDR1 is SGHRS, CDR2 YFSETQ.

V usage is TRBV7-6 and J usage is TRBJ2-1; the match to TRBD2 covers 9 bases. The CDR3 is made up of 15 amino acids. V lost 7 bases and J lost 12; bases outside the gene matches: 16. Germline V gene data show CDR1 as SGHVS and CDR2 as FNYEAQ. The CDR3 here is CASTAGTSLLTRQFF. As DNA, the CDR3 is TGTGCCAGCACTGCCGGGACTAGCCTTCTTACTCGGCAGTTCTTC. Combining the CDR3 with reference TRBV7-6 and TRBJ2-1 gives the whole variable domain GAGVSQSPRYKVTKRGQDVALRCDPISGHVSLYWYRQALGQGPEFLTYFNYEAQQDKSGLPNDRFSAERPEGSISTLTIQRTEQRDSAMYRCASTAGTSLLTRQFFGPGTRLTVL.

This clonotype occurred many times. The genes are TRBV29-1 and TRBJ2-7; 10 bases match TRBD2. CDR1 and CDR2 from the germline V gene are SQVTM and ANQGSEA. Unmatched junction bases numbered 7, after V lost 6 bases and J lost 5 bases. This CDR3 has 13 residues. The CDR3, as DNA: TGCAGCGTAGCCTCTAGCGGGAGCCACGAGCAGTACTTC. The encoded protein is CSVASSGSHEQYF.

This clonotype was observed a handful of times. CDR3 loop: CSARDHRDKKLVHEQFF. DNA for the CDR3: TGCAGTGCTAGAGATCATCGGGACAAAAAGTTGGTCCATGAGCAGTTCTTC. This chain uses TRBV20-1 with TRBJ2-1; possible D gene TRBD1, 6 bases. The CDR3 runs 17 residues. The germline V gene has CDR1 DFQATT and CDR2 SNEGSKA (reference sequence). V was trimmed by 0 bases and J by 8 bases, leaving 23 bases between them.

There are a few counts of this clonotype. The genes are TRBV7-9 and TRBJ2-1; 7 positions match TRBD2. V was pared by 1 base and J by 15 bases, with 9 bases of the junction left unmatched. This CDR3 contains 13 residues. Germline V gives CDR1 SEHNR, CDR2 FQNEAQ (reference sequence). The CDR3 spells CASSLGRGDRPFF. CDR3 coding DNA: TGTGCCAGCAGCTTAGGTCGGGGGGACCGTCCGTTCTTC.

The rearrangement joins TRBV9 to TRBJ2-3; 9 nucleotides match TRBD2. This CDR3 is built from 16 residues. The V gene end was trimmed by 0 bases and the J gene end by 5 bases; junction bases not matched to a gene: 7. CDR1 SGDLS and CDR2 YYNGEE come from the germline V gene. Here the CDR3 reads CASSVGGGGAGDTQYF. The CDR3 DNA reads as TGTGCCAGCAGCGTAGGAGGCGGGGGGGCTGGAGATACGCAGTATTTT.

There are many counts of this clonotype. V gene TRBV28 combines with J gene TRBJ2-7, with D perhaps TRBD1 (5 bases). Trimming removed 0 bases from V and 1 base from J, with 13 bases in between. There are 16 residues in the CDR3. CDR1 and CDR2 from the germline V gene are MDHEN and SYDVKM. The CDR3 nucleotides are TGTGCCAGCAGTTTATGGTCTGAGGCAGGGTCCTACGAGCAGTACTTC. It specifies CASSLWSEAGSYEQYF.

The chain couples TRBV7-2 to TRBJ2-1, with 14 nucleotides matching TRBD2. Per the germline V gene, CDR1 is SGHTA and CDR2 is FQGNSA. The CDR3 has 16 residues. Trimming cost V 5 bases and J 7 bases; bases outside gene matches: 7. CDR3 DNA: TGTGCCAGCAGCGGAGGACTAGCGGGAGGAGGAAATGAGCAGTTCTTC. This translates into CASSGGLAGGGNEQFF. Using reference TRBV7-2 and TRBJ2-1 for the parts outside the CDR3, the full variable domain is GAGVSQSPSNKVTEKGKDVELRCDPISGHTALYWYRQSLGQGLEFLIYFQGNSAPDKSGLPSDRFSAERTGGSVSTLTIQRTQQEDSAVYLCASSGGLAGGGNEQFFGPGTRLTVL.

This chain links TRBV12-3 or TRBV12-4 with TRBJ1-2; TRBD1 might be the D (5 bases). The CDR3 has 15 amino acids. The V and J ends lost 2 bases and 5 bases respectively, with 15 bases between them. As DNA, the CDR3 is TGTGCCAGCAGTTTACCCTATGACAGCGCTTATGGCTACACCTTC. As protein: CASSLPYDSAYGYTF.

The V call is TRBV12-3 or TRBV12-4, the J call TRBJ2-2; no firm D call. Trimming removed 3 bases from V and 6 bases from J, with 11 bases in between. This CDR3 has 14 amino acids. The CDR3 loop is CASSFRFGSGELFF. The CDR3 DNA reads as TGTGCCAGCAGTTTCCGGTTTGGGTCCGGGGAGCTGTTTTTT.

This clonotype was counted many times. The genes are TRBV20-1 and TRBJ1-1; maybe TRBD1 (6 bases). CDR3 length: 13 amino acids. V lost 5 bases and J lost 5, with 15 bases in between. Germline CDR1 reads DFQATT; CDR2 reads SNEGSKA (reference sequence). The DNA for the CDR3 is TGCAGTGCTCCCCCACAGGGTAGGACTGAAGCTTTCTTT. It is translated as CSAPPQGRTEAFF.

This clonotype has more than one count but fewer than ten. CDR3 bases: TGTGCCACCAGTGAACCACACATTGGAGATACGCAGTATTTT. Its protein product is CATSEPHIGDTQYF. This chain connects TRBV24-1 to TRBJ2-3; the D is unclear. From germline, CDR1 is KGHDR and CDR2 SFDVKD. CDR3 size: 14 residues. V lost 4 bases and J lost 5, with 12 bases in between.

This clonotype was found many times. The genes are TRBV7-6 and TRBJ2-7; 8 bases agree with TRBD2. The CDR3 is made up of 13 amino acids. Looked up from germline, CDR1 is SGHVS and CDR2 is FNYEAQ. With V trimmed by 6 bases and J by 3 bases, 4 bases remained unmatched. For the CDR3, the DNA is TGTGCCAGCAGTAGCGGGATCAACTACGAGCAGTACTTC. It codes for CASSSGINYEQYF.

This clonotype was picked up a small number of times. The chain employs TRBV6-5 and TRBJ1-1; D gene unclear. The CDR3 is 16 residues long. Germline values: CDR1 MNHEY, CDR2 SVGAGI. V was cut by 2 bases and J by 2 bases, with 15 bases left in between. The CDR3 bases are TGTGCCAGCAGTTACCGGGTAAAAGACGGAAACACTGAAGCTTTCTTT. As protein: CASSYRVKDGNTEAFF.

The gene calls are TRBV3-1 and TRBJ1-6; the D gene is possibly TRBD1 (5 bases). Germline values: CDR1 LGHDT, CDR2 YNNKEL (reference sequence). The CDR3 length is 14 residues. V lost 1 base and J 10 bases, leaving 11 bases between the germline ends. CDR3 coding DNA: TGTGCCAGCAGCCAAGTAGCAGGGAACTCACCCCTCCACTTT. Translating it yields CASSQVAGNSPLHF.

This clonotype was observed a handful of times. The chain uses TRBV10-1 and TRBJ2-7; D call uncertain. V was shortened by 3 bases and J by 3 bases, with 9 bases between the two germline ends. The length of the CDR3 is 13 residues. Germline assignment: CDR1 WNHNN and CDR2 SYGVQD (reference sequence). CDR3 bases: TGCGCCAGCAGTGACCCCGACAACTACGAGCAGTACTTC. Translated, it gives CASSDPDNYEQYF.

This clonotype was seen ten or more times. The gene calls are TRBV20-1 and TRBJ2-3; the D gene could be TRBD1 or TRBD2 (5 bases each). The CDR3 is made up of 14 amino acids. V was clipped by 2 bases and J by 0 bases, with 9 bases between them. CDR1 is DFQATT, CDR2 SNEGSKA, per germline (reference sequence). CDR3: CSARRGGSTDTQYF. CDR3 in DNA: TGCAGTGCTAGACGGGGCGGAAGCACAGATACGCAGTATTTT.

The chain joins TRBV6-1 to TRBJ2-7; 7 bases are a match to TRBD2. The CDR3 sequence is 14 residues long. Germline CDR1 is MNHNS and CDR2 is SASEGT. With 6 bases clipped from V and 4 bases from J, the junction kept 9 bases outside the gene matches. The CDR3: CASRAGTTKYEQYF. The CDR3 nucleotides are TGTGCCAGCAGAGCCGGGACTACCAAATACGAGCAGTACTTC.

V is TRBV4-3 and J is TRBJ2-3; possibly TRBD1 for D (6 bases). There are 16 residues in the CDR3. CDR1 and CDR2 (germline): LGHNA, YSLEER. The germline V and J ends were trimmed by 4 bases and 2 bases, with 16 bases remaining between them. CDR3: CASSLRDTQFTDTQYF. CDR3 nucleotides: TGCGCCAGCAGCCTCCGGGACACCCAATTCACAGATACGCAGTATTTT.

For this clonotype: A much larger clone differs by one base, so this may be a read error. The chain couples TRBV6-1 to TRBJ2-4; either TRBD1 or TRBD2 may supply D (6 bases each). There are 15 residues in the CDR3. Germline V CDR1 and CDR2: MNHNS, SASEGT. The ends were cut back, 6 bases at V and 1 base at J, with 13 bases in the middle. CDR3 bases: TGTGCCAGCAGCAACAGGGCGGGGGCCAAAAACATTCAGTACTTC. Amino acid sequence: CASSNRAGAKNIQYF.

This clonotype was picked up many times. The gene calls are TRBV6-1 and TRBJ2-2, with TRBD1 identical over 9 bases. Trimming removed 6 bases from V and 4 bases from J; junction bases left unmatched: 12. Germline lookup yields CDR1 MNHNS and CDR2 SASEGT. The CDR3 spans 17 residues. This CDR3 is CASSPQLQGARTGELFF. Written as DNA, the CDR3 is TGTGCCAGCAGCCCACAGCTACAGGGGGCGCGCACCGGGGAGCTGTTTTTT.